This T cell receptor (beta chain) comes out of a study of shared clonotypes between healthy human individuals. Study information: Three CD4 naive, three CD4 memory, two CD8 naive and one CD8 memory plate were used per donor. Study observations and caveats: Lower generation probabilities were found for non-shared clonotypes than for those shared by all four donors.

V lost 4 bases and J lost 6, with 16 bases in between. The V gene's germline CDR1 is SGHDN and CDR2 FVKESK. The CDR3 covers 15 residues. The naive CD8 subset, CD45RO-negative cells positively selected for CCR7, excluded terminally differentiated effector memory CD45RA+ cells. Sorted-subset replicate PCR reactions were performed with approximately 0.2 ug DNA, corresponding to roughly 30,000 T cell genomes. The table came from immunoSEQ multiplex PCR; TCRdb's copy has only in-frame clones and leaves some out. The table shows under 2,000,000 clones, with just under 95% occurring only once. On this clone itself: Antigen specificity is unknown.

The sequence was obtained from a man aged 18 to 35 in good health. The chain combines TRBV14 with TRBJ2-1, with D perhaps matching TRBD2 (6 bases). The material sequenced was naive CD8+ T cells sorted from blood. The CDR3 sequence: CASSPTVGGLNEQFF. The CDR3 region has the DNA TGTGCCAGCAGCCCGACGGTGGGAGGTCTCAATGAGCAGTTCTTC.